Included here is one TCR beta chain sequence, with context. Its cognate antigen is unknown. This sample was included in a study of cytotoxic CD8 clonotypes in ibrutinib-treated CLL. Study in general: Specimens for response were gathered following a median about twelve months of therapy, spanning 6 to 36.

The CDR3 is 17 amino acids. Germline CDR1 is SNHLY and CDR2 is FYNNEI. The ends were cut back, 0 bases at V and 0 bases at J, with 12 bases in the middle. TCRdb keeps only in-frame clones here, not all; method: immunoSEQ multiplex PCR. The sample yields fewer than 45,000 clones, over 70% seen once. Study-level results: Treatment left the uncommon public clonotypes either contracted or stable in frequency. Relative to age-matched healthy donors, clonality at baseline was higher, and it tracked circulating CD8+ T-cell counts.

For TCR beta libraries, about 2.2 micrograms of genomic DNA were obtained from cryopreserved PBMCs. V and J are TRBV2 and TRBJ1-5; D is uncertain. The specimen comprised PBMCs, sampled at disease progression, from a patient treated with ibrutinib. The receptor's source is a human donor with chronic lymphocytic leukemia. The CDR3 is CASSEAPGWPSNQPQHF. The DNA for the CDR3 is TGTGCCAGCAGTGAAGCCCCGGGTTGGCCTAGCAATCAGCCCCAGCATTTT. Combining the CDR3 with reference TRBV2 and TRBJ1-5 gives the whole variable domain EPEVTQTPSHQVTQMGQEVILRCVPISNHLYFYWYRQILGQKVEFLVSFYNNEISEKSEIFDDQFSVERPDGSNFTLKIRSTKLEDSAMYFCASSEAPGWPSNQPQHFGDGTRLSIL.